A single sample gave rise to the 4 T cell receptor beta chains below, sequenced in a study of tumor-infiltrating lymphocytes in primary liver carcinoma. Total RNA (approximately 450 ng) served as template for TCR beta cDNA synthesis primed by a constant-region primer. Library construction for TCR beta comprised three nested multiplex PCR rounds performed with slightly modified ARM-PCR. A C-beta reverse primer and TRBV1-TRBV30 forward primers served in each of the first two PCR rounds, at ten to eleven cycles apiece. TCRdb re-called the multiplex PCR reads with MiXCR, one entry per CDR3 protein. The data show about 20,000 distinct CDR3 sequences, 60% to 85% seen once. Without any cell sorting, roughly 20-32 mg of bulk tissue yielded co-extracted RNA and DNA. The material sequenced was liver tumor tissue from sampling region 4. Sample subset: tumor region T4, right-lateral pole. These TCRs come from a woman between 25 and 40 years old with primary liver carcinoma and hepatitis B virus infection.

For this clonotype: This could be a read error, since a much larger clone is one nucleotide away. This rearrangement joins TRBV14 to TRBJ2-2; weak D call: TRBD2 (5 bases). CDR3 size: 14 residues. Germline V CDR1 and CDR2: SGHDN, FVKESK. The CDR3 loop reads CASIPGWNTGEPFF. The CDR3 DNA reads TGTGCCAGCATCCCAGGATGGAACACCGGGGAGCCGTTTTTT.

The chain combines TRBV29-1 with TRBJ1-2, with D hard to call. Germline-derived CDR1 and CDR2 are SQVTM and ANQGSEA. CDR3 length equals 13 residues. The CDR3 DNA sequence: TGCAACGCTACGCCTTGGACTGGGGAAGGCTACACCTTC. Translation gives CNATPWTGEGYTF.

On this clonotype: The junction differs from germline at one of its ends, possibly a read error. The chain carries TRBV4-2 and TRBJ2-7; TRBD1 aligns across 10 bases. The CDR3 is made up of 18 amino acids. From germline, CDR1 is LGHNA and CDR2 YNFKEQ. The CDR3 reads CTSSQEHQGQGEPREQYF. Here the CDR3 DNA reads TGTACCAGCAGCCAGGAACACCAAGGACAGGGGGAACCGCGCGAGCAGTACTTC.

Remarks on this clonotype: Because the CDR3 is missing its conserved closing phenylalanine or tryptophan, this is likely a read error. The gene calls are TRBV4-3 and TRBJ2-7; D gene unclear. The V gene lost 1 base and the J gene lost 5 bases, with 24 bases spanning the gap. CDR1 is LGHNA, CDR2 YSLEER, per germline. This CDR3 region has 18 residues. The CDR3 spells CASSQAVTGGHISHEQYC. CDR3 coding DNA: TGCGCCAGCAGCCAAGCTGTGACGGGTGGTCACATTAGCCACGAGCAGTACTGC.